This entry is about one T cell receptor (beta chain). The antigen is not known. This table comes from immunoSEQ multiplex PCR, and its TCRdb copy is limited to in-frame clones, with some not included. In the table there are around 24,000 clones, 70% to 80% of which are singletons. This sample stems from a study of STAT5B mutations in CD4+ large granular lymphocyte leukemia. Controls came from buffy coats of healthy blood donors. The study's findings and limits: Data were not HLA-matched across samples. CD4-sorted patient repertoires seemed more clonal than healthy CD4+ repertoires.

The receptor was isolated from a human donor in good health. Specimen: CD4+ T cells from blood buffy coats.

The CDR3 is CASSFWDSSYEQYF. CDR3 in DNA: TGTGCCAGCAGCTTTTGGGACAGCTCCTACGAGCAGTACTTC. V usage is TRBV11-2 and J usage is TRBJ2-7, with TRBD1 identical over 7 bases. The CDR3 runs to 14 residues. Germline CDR1 SGHAT, CDR2 FQNNGV. The V gene end was trimmed by 3 bases and the J gene end by 0 bases; junction bases not matched to a gene: 2.